The source of this T cell receptor (beta chain) is a study of cytomegalovirus exposure and HLA in healthy donors. Germline V gene sequence: CDR1 SEHNR, CDR2 FQNEAQ (reference sequence). This CDR3 is built from 12 residues. With V trimmed by 6 bases and J by 6 bases, 5 bases remained unmatched. PCR primers comprised 60 Vbeta and 13 Jbeta primers. Sequencing was performed with immunoSEQ multiplex PCR; in TCRdb, only in-frame clones are kept and a portion is missing. Of 150,000 to 250,000 clones in the sample, around 80% are singletons; the top ten hold 1.5% to 2%. The sample taken for sequencing was PBMCs. The rearrangement links TRBV7-9 to TRBJ2-7, with 7 bases identical to TRBD2. The clonotype was recovered from a man younger than 45 in good health and CMV-seronegative. This CDR3 reads CASSAGVTEQYF. The CDR3 bases are TGTGCCAGCAGTGCGGGAGTGACCGAGCAGTACTTC.